Listed below are T cell receptor beta chains from one sample, sequenced in a study of PD-L1 blockade in urothelial cancer. Repertoires were generated with immunoSEQ multiplex PCR, while TCRdb's copy carries only in-frame clones and drops some. The repertoire holds about 130,000 clones, with roughly 82% as singletons. The source material was PBMCs, sampled around atezolizumab (anti-PD-L1) treatment. Receptor source: a man between 45 and 60 years old with urothelial cancer. The conserved cysteine and the conserved F or W are not part of the CDR3 here. The D gene is left open where the match is weak.

TRBV21-1	TRBJ2-7	NA	ASSKGTGRGEQY
TRBV7-2	TRBJ2-3	TRBD2	ASSQPGLADITDTQY
TRBV28	TRBJ1-2	TRBD1	ASSRGLNYGYT
TRBV28	TRBJ2-4	TRBD2	ASSKLAGGTKNIQY
TRBV11-3	TRBJ2-3	TRBD1	ASSLGQGSTDTQY
TRBV6-6	TRBJ1-2	TRBD1	ASSGRTGASHGYT
TRBV19	TRBJ1-6	NA	ASRKGRASNSPLH
TRBV23-1	TRBJ1-2	NA	ASSRDSNYGYT
TRBV18	TRBJ2-5	NA	ASSPIREETQY
TRBV19	TRBJ1-5	TRBD1	ASSSGQLSSSNQPQH
TRBV7-2	TRBJ2-1	TRBD2	ASSLGIAGGRRYNEQF
TRBV7-3	TRBJ2-2	TRBD2	ASSLTGIAGNTGELF
TRBV4-1	TRBJ1-1	TRBD1	ASSLRTGPYSEAF
TRBV4-2	TRBJ2-3	TRBD2	ASSQVAGVGSGDTQY
TRBV2	TRBJ1-4	NA	ASSGSFNEKLF
TRBV7-8	TRBJ2-3	TRBD2	ASSFLAGGGNPSTDTQY
TRBV25-1	TRBJ2-1	NA	ASSADLAWEQF
TRBV6-6	TRBJ2-7	NA	ASRFDTSSYEQY
TRBV19	TRBJ2-3	TRBD2	ASSTTGTSSTDTQY
TRBV5-4	TRBJ2-4	TRBD2	ASSLPAGGPPGNIQY
TRBV18	TRBJ1-1	NA	ASSHTDTEAF
TRBV10-1	TRBJ2-3	NA	ASSLRVSTDTQY
TRBV19	TRBJ1-2	NA	ASSFGGDYGYT